Below, 22 T cell receptor beta chains from the same sample are listed, as sequenced in a study of T cell clonality in common variable immunodeficiency. General study findings and limits: Fewer deletions and N-nucleotide insertions were reportedly seen in common variable immunodeficiency TCR beta sequences.

This table comes from immunoSEQ multiplex PCR, and its TCRdb copy is limited to in-frame clones, with some not included. With about 15,000 clones in the sample, the ten largest clones hold roughly 4.9%. Their cognate antigens are unknown. The sequencing input was peripheral blood mononuclear cells. The receptors here all came from a human donor with common variable immunodeficiency.

To note about this clone: The read ends 3 residues before the CDR3 terminus; that terminus is restored from the germline J gene. V is TRBV7-8 and J is TRBJ2-1, with a weak D call TRBD1 (6 bases). Germline assignment: CDR1 SGHVS and CDR2 FQNEAQ. The CDR3 loop spans 16 amino acids. V shed 2 bases and J shed 7 bases, with 18 bases lying between them. CDR3 amino acids: CASSLFSGQTLNEQFF. The covered CDR3 bases are TGTGCCAGCAGCTTATTTTCTGGACAGACACTAAATGAG. Full variable domain (rest looked up from reference TRBV7-8 and TRBJ2-1): GAGVSQSPRYKVAKRGQDVALRCDPISGHVSLFWYQQALGQGPEFLTYFQNEAQLDKSGLPSDRFFAERPEGSVSTLKIQRTQQEDSAVYLCASSLFSGQTLNEQFFGPGTRLTVL.

The CDR3 bases that were read are TGTGCCAGCTCACCCTCACTTCCGCCTAGCGGAAGCAGGACAGGGGCCAACGTC. Amino acid sequence: CASSPSLPPSGSRTGANV. The complete CDR3 reads CASSPSLPPSGSRTGANVLTF. The V call is TRBV18, the J call TRBJ2-6; 7 nucleotides line up with TRBD2. The read ends 3 residues shy of where the CDR3 ends; the end is completed using the germline J gene. From germline, CDR1 is KGHSH and CDR2 LQKENI. After removal of 3 bases from V and 4 bases from J, the junction contained 21 bases not matched to a gene. This CDR3 comprises 21 residues.

In the case of this clone: The CDR3 goes on 3 residues after the read ends, and that part is filled in from the germline J gene. The V and J genes are TRBV5-1 and TRBJ2-7; perhaps TRBD1 as D (7 bases). There are 14 residues in the CDR3. Germline V CDR1 and CDR2: SGHRS, YFSETQ. V was pared by 1 base and J by 2 bases, with 10 bases between. Incomplete CDR3 DNA: TGCGCCAGCAGCTTGTCAGGGGGGCCCTACGAG. Translating gives CASSLSGGPYE. The entire CDR3 protein reads CASSLSGGPYEQYF. Full variable domain (missing parts from reference TRBV5-1 and TRBJ2-7): KAGVTQTPRYLIKTRGQQVTLSCSPISGHRSVSWYQQTPGQGLQFLFEYFSETQRNKGNFPGRFSGRQFSNSRSEMNVSTLELGDSALYLCASSLSGGPYEQYFGPGTRLTVT.

As regards this clone: The missing CDR3 end, 3 residues past where the read stops, is filled in from the germline J gene. The chain links TRBV20-1 to TRBJ2-7, with 7 bases identical to TRBD2. Germline CDR1 DFQATT, CDR2 SNEGSKA (reference sequence). The CDR3 consists of 14 residues. V was pared by 3 bases and J by 3 bases, with 8 bases of the junction left unmatched. CDR3 protein: CSARIAGPYYEQYF. The CDR3 DNA, read in part, is TGCAGTGCTAGGATAGCGGGCCCCTACTACGAG.

Concerning this clone: The sequenced fragment ends 3 residues before the CDR3 boundary, so the rest is inferred from the germline J gene. The gene calls are TRBV30 and TRBJ2-1; TRBD2 is a possible D gene (6 bases). The CDR3 loop spans 13 amino acids. The germline V and J ends were trimmed by 3 bases and 6 bases, with 12 bases remaining between them. The germline gives CDR1 GTSNPN, CDR2 SVGIG (reference sequence). The CDR3 DNA, read in part, is TGTGCCTGGAGGGGGGACTCATCCAATGAG. Translated: CAWRGDSSNE. The complete CDR3 reads CAWRGDSSNEQFF. Complete variable domain (other parts from reference TRBV30 and TRBJ2-1): SQTIHQWPATLVQPVGSPLSLECTVEGTSNPNLYWYRQAAGRGLQLLFYSVGIGQISSEVPQNLSASRPQDRQFILSSKKLLLSDSGFYLCAWRGDSSNEQFFGPGTRLTVL.

As for this clone: With the read ending 3 residues before the CDR3 end, the germline J gene is used to fill in that end. The V and J genes are TRBV7-8 and TRBJ1-2, with 9 bases fitting TRBD1. Looked up from germline, CDR1 is SGHVS and CDR2 is FQNEAQ. The V gene end was trimmed by 1 base and the J gene end by 6 bases; junction bases not matched to a gene: 9. The CDR3 runs to 16 residues. CDR3 region: CASSLGLPQGAHGYTF. CDR3 DNA, as far as it was read: TGTGCCAGCAGCTTAGGCCTCCCACAGGGGGCCCATGGC.

Of note for this clone: The CDR3 is cut off 3 residues early in the read; its end comes from the germline J gene. The J gene is TRBJ2-6, the V gene TRBV13, with 8 bases fitting TRBD1. This CDR3 spans 18 amino acids. V trimming: 7 bases; J trimming: 0 bases; junction bases outside the gene matches: 11. Germline V lookup: CDR1 PRHDT, CDR2 FYEKMQ (reference sequence). CDR3 DNA, as far as it was read: TGTGCCAGCACCGACAGGGGTTACCGTTTCTCTGGGGCCAACGTC. It translates to CASTDRGYRFSGANV. The CDR3 as a whole reads CASTDRGYRFSGANVLTF. Full variable domain (missing parts from reference TRBV13 and TRBJ2-6): AAGVIQSPRHLIKEKRETATLKCYPIPRHDTVYWYQQGPGQDPQFLISFYEKMQSDKGSIPDRFSAQQFSDYHSELNMSSLELGDSALYFCASTDRGYRFSGANVLTFGAGSRLTVL.

The CDR3 sequence: CASITGPGGTEAFF. The CDR3 bases that were read are TGTGCCAGCATTACAGGCCCCGGGGGGACTGAA. The rearrangement joins TRBV2 to TRBJ1-1; D might be TRBD1 (5 bases). Read coverage stops 3 residues before the CDR3 terminus; the germline J gene supplies the remainder. Germline assignment: CDR1 SNHLY and CDR2 FYNNEI. The CDR3 is 14 residues long. V was shortened by 7 bases and J by 5 bases, with 17 bases between the two germline ends.

Notes on this clone: Sequencing ends 3 residues short of the CDR3 end; the germline J gene provides the rest. The gene calls are TRBV5-1 and TRBJ1-2, with D possibly being TRBD1 (5 bases). Germline CDR1 reads SGHRS; CDR2 reads YFSETQ. The length of the CDR3 is 13 residues. Trimming removed 4 bases from V and 6 bases from J, with 13 bases in between. The CDR3 bases that were read are TGCGCCAGCAGCCTACAGGTGATTGATGGC. Encoded protein: CASSLQVIDG. From start to end, the CDR3 is CASSLQVIDGYTF.

In the case of this clone: The read stops 3 residues short of the end of the CDR3; the missing end is completed from the germline J gene. V and J are TRBV19 and TRBJ1-4, with 9 bases matching TRBD1. The CDR3 length is 17 residues. Germline V lookup: CDR1 LNHDA, CDR2 SQIVND (reference sequence). Trimming took 0 bases from V and 3 from J; bases not matched to a gene: 5. Incomplete CDR3 DNA: TGTGCCAGTAGTATAGATTGGGACAGGGCTGCTAATGAAAAA. Translated, it gives CASSIDWDRAANEK. The full CDR3 sequence reads CASSIDWDRAANEKLFF.

In regard to this clone: The CDR3 end lies 3 residues beyond the end of the read and is filled in from the germline J gene. The gene calls are TRBV25-1 and TRBJ2-3; TRBD1 aligns across 9 bases. This CDR3 spans 15 amino acids. The trim removed 2 bases at V and 3 bases at J, leaving 3 bases unmatched. Looked up from germline, CDR1 is MGHDK and CDR2 is SYGVNS. CDR3 DNA (partial): TGTGCCAGCAGTGAAGGGGACAGGGCAACAGATACG. Translation gives CASSEGDRATDT. The entire CDR3 reads CASSEGDRATDTQYF.

As regards this clone: From the germline J gene comes the end of the CDR3, since the read stops 3 residues before it. The genes are TRBV7-3 and TRBJ1-1, with TRBD1 matching over 8 bases. The V and J ends lost 1 base and 7 bases, in that order; junction bases with no gene match: 8. Germline V lookup: CDR1 SGHTA, CDR2 FQGTGA. This CDR3 has 15 residues. The chain's CDR3 is CASSLSQDRANEAFF. The sequenced part of the CDR3 DNA is TGTGCCAGCAGCTTAAGCCAGGACAGGGCGAATGAA.

Comment on this clone: The CDR3 is cut off 3 residues early in the read; its end comes from the germline J gene. This chain connects TRBV5-1 to TRBJ1-6; D not certain. CDR3 size: 14 residues. Germline CDR1 SGHRS, CDR2 YFSETQ. V lost 5 bases to trimming and J lost 3 bases, with 9 bases between them. The sequenced CDR3 bases are TGCGCCAGCAGTGGTGGCATCTATAATTCACCC. Protein sequence: CASSGGIYNSP. The CDR3 reads in full as CASSGGIYNSPLHF. The whole variable domain, remainder taken from reference TRBV5-1 and TRBJ1-6, is KAGVTQTPRYLIKTRGQQVTLSCSPISGHRSVSWYQQTPGQGLQFLFEYFSETQRNKGNFPGRFSGRQFSNSRSEMNVSTLELGDSALYLCASSGGIYNSPLHFGNGTRLTVT.

Comment on this clone: The read terminates 3 residues before the CDR3 end, so the remaining end is supplied by the germline J gene. The chain combines TRBV18 with TRBJ2-7; D remains unclear. The V end lost 3 bases, the J end lost 1 base, and 4 bases lay between the germline ends. This CDR3 region has 12 residues. Looked up from germline, CDR1 is KGHSH and CDR2 is LQKENI. The chain's CDR3 is CASSPSSYEQYF. The CDR3 bases that were read are TGTGCCAGCTCACCTTCTTCCTACGAG.

The covered CDR3 bases are TGTGCCAGCAGCTTTGAAGAGGGCATCTACGAG. This gives the protein CASSFEEGIYE. The full CDR3 sequence reads CASSFEEGIYEQYF. The chain carries TRBV7-9 and TRBJ2-7; weak D call: TRBD2 (5 bases). The read finishes 3 residues shy of the CDR3 end, and the germline J gene is used to complete it. This CDR3 is 14 amino acids long. Germline lookup yields CDR1 SEHNR and CDR2 FQNEAQ (reference sequence). Trimming took off 3 bases at V and 3 bases at J, with 12 bases between the two ends. Supplemented by reference TRBV7-9 and TRBJ2-7, the full variable domain reads DTGVSQNPRHKITKRGQNVTFRCDPISEHNRLYWYRQTLGQGPEFLTYFQNEAQLEKSRLLSDRFSAERPKGSFSTLEIQRTEQGDSAMYLCASSFEEGIYEQYFGPGTRLTVT.

The sequenced CDR3 bases are TGTGCCTGGAGTCACAGGGGATATGAAAAA. This sequence encodes CAWSHRGYEK. In full, the CDR3 reads CAWSHRGYEKLFF. The chain employs TRBV30 and TRBJ1-4; 7 nucleotides line up with TRBD1. Read data end 3 residues before the CDR3 end; the end is taken from the germline J gene. Germline lookup yields CDR1 GTSNPN and CDR2 SVGIG (reference sequence). Trimming took 2 bases from V and 6 from J; bases not matched to a gene: 3. CDR3 length: 13 residues.

On this clone: From the germline J gene comes the end of the CDR3, since the read stops 3 residues before it. This chain connects TRBV7-2 to TRBJ1-1; TRBD1 aligns across 9 bases. V was pared by 5 bases and J by 1 base, with 2 bases of the junction left unmatched. The CDR3 spans 14 residues. Germline V gene lookup returns CDR1 SGHTA and CDR2 FQGNSA. This chain's CDR3 is CASSLQGANTEAFF. The sequenced part of the CDR3 DNA is TGTGCCAGCAGCCTACAGGGGGCGAACACTGAA. Drawing the rest from reference TRBV7-2 and TRBJ1-1, the complete variable domain is GAGVSQSPSNKVTEKGKDVELRCDPISGHTALYWYRQSLGQGLEFLIYFQGNSAPDKSGLPSDRFSAERTGGSVSTLTIQRTQQEDSAVYLCASSLQGANTEAFFGQGTRLTVV.

As to this clone: The CDR3 extends 3 residues past the end of the read, so its final part is completed from the germline J gene. This sequence joins TRBV30 and TRBJ1-2; D may be TRBD1 (5 bases). The CDR3 consists of 13 residues. Germline lookup yields CDR1 GTSNPN and CDR2 SVGIG (reference sequence). The V and J ends lost 1 base and 4 bases respectively, with 10 bases between them. CDR3 DNA, as far as it was read: TGTGCCTGGAGTGGGCACAGGACCTATGGC. Translated, it gives CAWSGHRTYG. The full CDR3 sequence reads CAWSGHRTYGYTF.

Note on this clone: Read coverage stops 3 residues before the CDR3 terminus; the germline J gene supplies the remainder. The chain joins TRBV20-1 to TRBJ2-7; 9 positions agree with TRBD2. The CDR3 has 17 amino acids. V shed 0 bases, J shed 2 bases, and the junction held 11 bases outside the gene matches. Germline lookup yields CDR1 DFQATT and CDR2 SNEGSKA (reference sequence). The sequenced CDR3 bases are TGCAGTGCTAGAGATTTTTCGTCTAGCGGGGAACCCTACGAG. Translating gives CSARDFSSSGEPYE. The complete CDR3 reads CSARDFSSSGEPYEQYF.

Frequency places this clone as medium-sized. The read terminates 3 residues ahead of where the CDR3 ends, so the germline J gene completes it. The V call is TRBV7-6, the J call TRBJ1-5; TRBD1 might be the D (5 bases). CDR1 and CDR2 from the germline V gene are SGHVS and FNYEAQ. V lost 2 bases and J lost 0, with 8 bases in between. The CDR3 totals 15 residues. The CDR3 bases that were read are TGTGCCAGCAGCTTATTGGGGGGTAGCAATCAGCCC. Translation gives CASSLLGGSNQP. The complete CDR3 protein is CASSLLGGSNQPQHF.

Judged by frequency, this clone is medium-sized. With the read ending 3 residues before the CDR3 end, the germline J gene is used to fill in that end. The rearrangement joins TRBV29-1 to TRBJ1-1; D not resolved. The germline V gene encodes CDR1 SQVTM and CDR2 ANQGSEA. V gave up 5 bases and J gave up 0 bases, with 10 bases separating them. The CDR3 is 13 amino acids. Incomplete CDR3 DNA: TGCAGCGTTCGCGGTCCTATGAACACTGAA. As protein: CSVRGPMNTE. The entire CDR3 reads CSVRGPMNTEAFF. The whole variable domain, remainder taken from reference TRBV29-1 and TRBJ1-1, is SAVISQKPSRDICQRGTSLTIQCQVDSQVTMMFWYRQQPGQSLTLIATANQGSEATYESGFVIDKFPISRPNLTFSTLTVSNMSPEDSSIYLCSVRGPMNTEAFFGQGTRLTVV.

As for this clone: The read comes to an end 3 residues before the CDR3 does, leaving the germline J gene to fill in the end. The V gene is TRBV20-1, the J gene TRBJ1-2, with 7 bases aligning to TRBD1. The CDR3 runs 12 residues. The V gene end was trimmed by 4 bases and the J gene end by 2 bases; junction bases not matched to a gene: 1. From germline, CDR1 is DFQATT and CDR2 SNEGSKA (reference sequence). This CDR3 is CSATGQNYGYTF. CDR3 DNA (partial): TGCAGTGCTACGGGACAGAACTATGGC.